This TCR beta chain comes out of a study of T cell responses to AZD1222 COVID-19 vaccine (dated by TCRdb to the early 2020s). Background on the whole study: A total of just over 230 trial participants underwent TCR sequencing, of whom some 200 had received two doses of AZD1222 and about 25 had received two doses of the MenACWY control vaccine. Trial participants were enrolled by age into 18-55, 56-69 and 70-plus year subgroups, with roughly 150, 30 and 60 TCR-sequenced participants respectively. Findings and caveats that apply to the study as a whole: The 56-69-year group was small, and its depth increase did not reach significance, likely because of low power. Reportedly, almost half of the unique spike-specific TCRs recognized epitopes lying outside the regions that are mutated in the B.1.351 and B.1.1.7 variants. Spike-specific TCR breadth and depth rose significantly after two AZD1222 doses compared with day 0 and with MenACWY recipients. Conclusions about previously exposed vaccinees are limited because only a handful of AZD1222 recipients were SARS-CoV-2 seropositive at baseline. CD4 TCRs associated with the vaccine covered the entire spike protein, and the dominant responses were in regions 160-218 and 743-854. No day 14 peak-response samples were available, so repertoires were characterized only after the peak T cell response. Participants were mostly white British, with more females than males. The authors suggested clonal diversity may have been underestimated.

With respect to this clone: No cognate antigen has been identified for it. Qualities for individual bases were not recorded, and no much larger clone is one base off.

The sample's time point label, in plain terms: about 28 days (+/-7) after the second vaccine dose. What this sample's treatment or condition label stands for: meningococcal conjugate vaccine given as trial control. Samples from vaccinated people were obtained from the UK trials COV001 and COV002, which included a single-blind randomized controlled phase 2/3 trial of AZD1222 (ChAdOx1 nCoV-19) in healthy adults. For TCRbeta chain sequencing, PBMC samples were collected from trial participants at day 0 and at day 28 after the second dose. The CDR3 regions of human TCRbeta chains were analyzed by immunosequencing. The study's own analysis went as follows. Repertoire TCRs were matched against a reference library of SARS-CoV-2-specific TCRs generated with the MIRA antigen-specificity platform. Breadth was defined as the fraction of unique TCRs that were SARS-CoV-2-associated. Depth was defined as the fraction of total T cells that were SARS-CoV-2-associated. Each spike-specific TCR was assigned to its reactive spike region and to a CD4 or CD8 class using the MIRA data. Log10-transformed breadth and depth values were compared by one-way ANOVA with Sidak's multiple comparisons tests. The clones in this table, taken by TCRdb from immuneACCESS, are in-frame only. Not every clone is retained; where verified, under half of the shortfall comes from an unresolved V gene, and the cause of the rest is unknown. Clonal size and the V and J genes are those of that table, whereas D and trimming came from the DNA. Present in this sample are about 140,000 clones, about 89% of which were seen just once. In total, the top ten clones hold approximately 8% of the sample.

The sequences come from peripheral blood, collected 28 days after the second dose of the MenACWY control vaccine. This sequence originates from an adult who received the MenACWY meningococcal vaccine as a control.

The CDR3 corresponds to CASSEEPRGVSNEKLFF. The DNA sequence is as follows: TGTGCCAGCAGTGAAGAGCCAAGGGGAGTATCTAATGAAAAACTGTTTTTT. The chain uses TRBV6-1 and TRBJ1-4; D gene: possibly TRBD1, on 5 matching bases. Cut back by 1 base and 3 bases, the V and J ends lie 15 bases apart. The CDR3 measures 17 amino acids from cysteine to phenylalanine. Solely the CDR3 DNA is kept, with 51 bases framed from the first base. Reading the germline V gene gives CDR1 MNHNS and CDR2 SASEGT.